A single T cell receptor (beta chain) is shown here with its context. These data belong to a study of T cell changes during pregnancy in multiple sclerosis. The assay was immunoSEQ multiplex PCR, and TCRdb's table has in-frame clones only and misses some. The table has 75,000 to 100,000 clones, around 92% seen once. The CDR3 spans 15 residues. The trim removed 2 bases at V and 5 bases at J, leaving 5 bases unmatched. Germline V lookup: CDR1 MNHEY, CDR2 SVGAGI. Sequencing used peripheral blood, obtained after pregnancy. This receptor was obtained from a female donor in good health, enrolled as a control in a pregnancy study. The chain employs TRBV6-5 and TRBJ2-1; 8 nucleotides align to TRBD1. This chain's CDR3 is CASSYGQGGHNEQFF. The CDR3 DNA reads as TGTGCCAGCAGTTACGGACAGGGAGGACACAATGAGCAGTTCTTC.